This TCR beta chain is drawn from a study of cytomegalovirus exposure and HLA in healthy donors. With 60 Vbeta and 13 Jbeta primers, the PCR was carried out. The table came from immunoSEQ multiplex PCR; TCRdb's copy has only in-frame clones and leaves some out. Of 75,000 to 80,000 clones detected, over 60% appear once; the ten largest clones hold 0.8% to 1.1%. Germline V lookup: CDR1 MDHEN, CDR2 SYDVKM. The CDR3 runs to 11 residues. V lost 5 bases, J lost 3 bases, and 5 bases lay in between. The sequenced material came from PBMCs. The TCR originated in a male donor in good health and CMV-seronegative. This chain connects TRBV28 to TRBJ2-7; D gene unclear. The CDR3 here is CASSPDYEQYF. The CDR3 bases are TGTGCCAGCAGTCCAGACTACGAGCAGTACTTC.